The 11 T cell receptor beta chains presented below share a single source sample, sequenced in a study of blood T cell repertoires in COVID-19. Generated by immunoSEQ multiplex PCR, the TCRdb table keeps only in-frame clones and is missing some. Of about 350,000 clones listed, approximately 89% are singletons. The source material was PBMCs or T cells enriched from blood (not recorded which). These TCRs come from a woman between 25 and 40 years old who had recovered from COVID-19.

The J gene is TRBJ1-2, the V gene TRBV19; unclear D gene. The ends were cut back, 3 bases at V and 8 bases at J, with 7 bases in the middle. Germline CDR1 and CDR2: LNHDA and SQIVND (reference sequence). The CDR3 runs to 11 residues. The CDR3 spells CASSMGWGYTF. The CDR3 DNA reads TGTGCCAGTAGTATGGGCTGGGGCTACACCTTC.

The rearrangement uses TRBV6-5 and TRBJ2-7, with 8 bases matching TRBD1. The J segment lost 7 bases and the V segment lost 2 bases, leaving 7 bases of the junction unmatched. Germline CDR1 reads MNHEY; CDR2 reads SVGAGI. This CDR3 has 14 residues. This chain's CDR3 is CASSYGQGAMEQYF. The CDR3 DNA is TGTGCCAGCAGTTACGGGCAGGGGGCGATGGAGCAGTACTTC.

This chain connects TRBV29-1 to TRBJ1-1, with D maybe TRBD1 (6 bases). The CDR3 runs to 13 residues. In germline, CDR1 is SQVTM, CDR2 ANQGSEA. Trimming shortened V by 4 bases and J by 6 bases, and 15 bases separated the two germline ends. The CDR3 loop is CSVGVSGVAEAFF. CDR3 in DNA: TGCAGCGTTGGGGTGTCAGGGGTCGCTGAAGCTTTCTTT. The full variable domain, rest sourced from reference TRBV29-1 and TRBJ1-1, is SAVISQKPSRDICQRGTSLTIQCQVDSQVTMMFWYRQQPGQSLTLIATANQGSEATYESGFVIDKFPISRPNLTFSTLTVSNMSPEDSSIYLCSVGVSGVAEAFFGQGTRLTVV.

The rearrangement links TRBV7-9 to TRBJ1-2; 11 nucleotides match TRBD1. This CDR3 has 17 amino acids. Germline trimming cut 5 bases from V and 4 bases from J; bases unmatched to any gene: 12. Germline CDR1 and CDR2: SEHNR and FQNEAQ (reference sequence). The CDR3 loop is CASSQRTGQGAGYGYTF. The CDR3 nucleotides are TGTGCCAGCAGCCAGAGGACTGGACAGGGGGCGGGCTATGGCTACACCTTC.

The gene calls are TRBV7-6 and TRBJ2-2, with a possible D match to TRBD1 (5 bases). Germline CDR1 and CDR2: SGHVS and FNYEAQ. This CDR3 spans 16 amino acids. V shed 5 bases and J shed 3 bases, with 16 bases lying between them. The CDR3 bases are TGTGCCAGCAGCAGGACAACGATAAAGGACACCGGGGAGCTGTTTTTT. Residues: CASSRTTIKDTGELFF.

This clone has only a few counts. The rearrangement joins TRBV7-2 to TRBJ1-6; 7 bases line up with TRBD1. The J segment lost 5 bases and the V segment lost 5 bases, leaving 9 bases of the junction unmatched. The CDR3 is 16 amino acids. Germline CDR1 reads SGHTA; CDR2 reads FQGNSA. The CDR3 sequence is CASSPLRTGHNSPLHF. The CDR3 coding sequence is TGTGCCAGCAGCCCACTTCGGACAGGACATAATTCACCCCTCCACTTT.

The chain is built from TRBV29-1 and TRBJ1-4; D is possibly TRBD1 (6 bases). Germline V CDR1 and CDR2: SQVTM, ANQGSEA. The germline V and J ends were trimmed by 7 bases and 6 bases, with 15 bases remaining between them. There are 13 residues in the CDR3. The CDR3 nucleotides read TGCAGCGCTACAGGGAGGGGGGATGAAAAACTGTTTTTT. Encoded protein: CSATGRGDEKLFF.

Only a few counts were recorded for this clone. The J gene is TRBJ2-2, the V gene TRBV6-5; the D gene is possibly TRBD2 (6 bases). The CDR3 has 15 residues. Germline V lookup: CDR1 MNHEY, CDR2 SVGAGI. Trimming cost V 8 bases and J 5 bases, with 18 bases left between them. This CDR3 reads CASANTGTLTGELFF. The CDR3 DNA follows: TGTGCCAGCGCCAATACCGGGACTCTTACCGGGGAGCTGTTTTTT.

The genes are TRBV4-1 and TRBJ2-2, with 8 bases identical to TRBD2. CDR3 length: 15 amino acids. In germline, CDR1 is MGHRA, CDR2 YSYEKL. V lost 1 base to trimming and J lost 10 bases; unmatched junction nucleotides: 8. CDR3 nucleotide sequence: TGCGCCAGCAGCCAAGTTGTAGCGGGGTGGGAGGAGCTGTTTTTT. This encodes CASSQVVAGWEELFF.

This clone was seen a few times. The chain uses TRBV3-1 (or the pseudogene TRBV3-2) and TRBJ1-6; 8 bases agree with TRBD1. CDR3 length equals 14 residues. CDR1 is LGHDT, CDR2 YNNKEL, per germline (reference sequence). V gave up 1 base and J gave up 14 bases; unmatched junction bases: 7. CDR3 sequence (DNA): TGTGCCAGCAGCCAAGGGGGACAGGTCTCATCCCTCCACTTT. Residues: CASSQGGQVSSLHF.

The CDR3 sequence: CASSPPDRDLDYGYTF. In DNA, the CDR3 is TGTGCCAGCAGCCCCCCTGACAGGGACCTAGACTATGGCTACACCTTC. J is TRBJ1-2 and V is TRBV7-8; TRBD1 matches at 7 bases. Per germline, CDR1 SGHVS and CDR2 FQNEAQ. This CDR3 is 16 amino acids long. V was clipped by 5 bases and J by 3 bases; unmatched bases: 12. Variable domain in full (rest from reference TRBV7-8 and TRBJ1-2): GAGVSQSPRYKVAKRGQDVALRCDPISGHVSLFWYQQALGQGPEFLTYFQNEAQLDKSGLPSDRFFAERPEGSVSTLKIQRTQQEDSAVYLCASSPPDRDLDYGYTFGSGTRLTVV.